This T cell receptor beta chain appears in the sequencing data of a study of a mutant IDH1 vaccine in newly diagnosed glioma. The wider study: The treated group averaged approximately 38 years old and was roughly 62% male, approximately 38% female. Every participant had undergone radiotherapy, temozolomide, or both before, and most underwent both.

Generated by immunoSEQ multiplex PCR, the TCRdb table keeps only in-frame clones and is missing some. The sample consists of tens of thousands of clones, around 86% of them appearing once. Described time point: week 47, end of study. A single vaccine dose contained 300 ug of mutant IDH1 20-mer peptide, and topical imiquimod was used with it. Across weeks 1, 3, 5, 7, 11, 15, 19 and 23, patients received a vaccination each time, eight in all. Germline values: CDR1 GTSNPN, CDR2 SVGIG (reference sequence). CDR3 length: 14 residues. V was pared by 1 base and J by 7 bases, with 11 bases between. Note on this clone: Its target is unknown.

The rearrangement links TRBV30 to TRBJ1-6, with D possibly being TRBD1 (5 bases). The sequence was collected from a man aged 25 to 45 with glioma. The source was PBMCs, collected from a glioma patient whose treatment included an IDH1 peptide vaccine. CDR3 residues: CAWSEGRGNSPLHF. The CDR3 nucleotides read TGTGCCTGGAGTGAGGGACGGGGAAATTCACCCCTCCACTTT.